This T cell receptor beta chain comes out of a study of T cells after yellow fever vaccination. J lost 5 bases, V lost 1 base, and 5 bases had no gene match. There are 14 residues in the CDR3. Germline V gene sequence: CDR1 SGHRS, CDR2 YFSETQ. General study points: Primary-vaccination clones mostly resurfaced post-booster (roughly 97% CD4, about 87% CD8).

A few counts support this clonotype. The target antigen is unknown. TCRdb redid the calling of the 5' RACE reads with MiXCR, one entry per CDR3 protein. The sample carries some 390,000 distinct CDR3 sequences, around 20% recorded once. The TCR comes from a man younger than 35 who received the YFV17D yellow fever vaccine. The chain combines TRBV5-1 with TRBJ1-1; TRBD1 matches 7 bases. Sequencing was performed on PBMCs, taken before the yellow fever booster vaccination. The CDR3 bases are TGCGCCAGCAGCTTGACAGGGGCTAAGACTGAAGCTTTCTTT. Translated, it gives CASSLTGAKTEAFF.